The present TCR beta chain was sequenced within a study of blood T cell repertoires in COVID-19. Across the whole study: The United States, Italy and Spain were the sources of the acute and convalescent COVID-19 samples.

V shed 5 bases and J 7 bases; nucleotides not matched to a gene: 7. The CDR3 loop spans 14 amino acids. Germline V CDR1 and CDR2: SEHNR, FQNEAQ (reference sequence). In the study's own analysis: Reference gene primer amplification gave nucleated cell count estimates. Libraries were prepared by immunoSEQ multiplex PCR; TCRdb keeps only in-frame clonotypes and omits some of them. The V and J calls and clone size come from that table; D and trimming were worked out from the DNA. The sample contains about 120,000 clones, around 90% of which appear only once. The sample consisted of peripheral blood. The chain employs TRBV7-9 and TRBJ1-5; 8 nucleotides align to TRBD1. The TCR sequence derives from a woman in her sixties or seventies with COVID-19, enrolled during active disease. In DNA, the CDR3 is TGTGCCAGCAGCGCAGACAGGGGAAGGCAGCCCCAGCATTTT. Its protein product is CASSADRGRQPQHF.